This record looks at one T cell receptor (beta chain) sequence and its context. Antigen unknown. cDNA libraries of TCR beta carried unique molecular identifiers. With roughly 0.95 to 11 million T cells as the source, a few hundred thousand cDNA molecules resulted. MiXCR, run by TCRdb on the PCR reads, gives a single entry per CDR3 protein. Seen here are fewer than 550,000 distinct CDR3 sequences, 30% to 40% observed once, and the top ten hold 6%. This sample was included in a study of post-analysis software for immune sequencing data. Looking at the study overall: Some patients lacked subtype; others had relapsing-remitting, secondary progressive or progressive-relapsing disease.

Study observations and caveats: Samples made in the same batch grouped tightly together by F measure. Significantly lower normalized Chao1 diversity was found in patients with multiple sclerosis relative to controls. Patients had higher frequencies than controls of five or six TRBV segments, including TRBV5-6, TRBV5-1 and TRBV20-1.

This CDR3 contains 15 residues. Germline assignment: CDR1 SQVTM and CDR2 ANQGSEA. This TCR derives from a girl between 2 and 17 years old with multiple sclerosis. The chain is built from TRBV29-1 and TRBJ2-7, with TRBD2 identical over 8 bases. The better agreement between TRBJ2-4 and the DNA end casts doubt on the J call. Sequenced material: blood. The CDR3 sequence: CSVDPGLGSQNIQYF. CDR3 nucleotide sequence: TGCAGCGTTGATCCGGGACTAGGGTCCCAAAACATTCAGTACTTC.